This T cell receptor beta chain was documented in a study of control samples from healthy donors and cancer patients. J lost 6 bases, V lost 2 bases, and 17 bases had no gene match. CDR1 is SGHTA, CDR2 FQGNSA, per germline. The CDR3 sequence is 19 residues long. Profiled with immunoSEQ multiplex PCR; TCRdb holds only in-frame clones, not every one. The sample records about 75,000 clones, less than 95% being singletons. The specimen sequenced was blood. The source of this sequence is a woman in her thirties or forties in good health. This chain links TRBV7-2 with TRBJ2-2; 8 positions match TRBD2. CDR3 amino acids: CASSLLVSSRGGQAGELFF. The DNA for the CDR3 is TGTGCCAGCAGCTTATTAGTTTCGTCCCGGGGGGGCCAGGCCGGGGAGCTGTTTTTT.